The 18 T cell receptor beta chains listed next were all sequenced from one sample in a study of PD-1 and CTLA-4 blockade in melanoma. The table came from immunoSEQ multiplex PCR; TCRdb's copy has only in-frame clones and leaves some out. Of tens of thousands of clones detected, about 88% appear once; the ten largest clones hold approximately 6.4%. The sample here was CD8+ T cells from peripheral blood, taken from a patient given anti-PD-1 treatment. These receptors originate from a human donor with melanoma.

The gene calls are TRBV10-3 and TRBJ1-1; D gene uncertain. This CDR3 has 15 amino acids. The germline CDR1 and CDR2 sequences are ENHRY and SYGVKD. V was pared by 0 bases and J by 0 bases, with 8 bases between. In nucleotides, the CDR3 is TGTGCCATCAGTGAGTCCGGGATTCTGAACACTGAAGCTTTCTTT. Translating gives CAISESGILNTEAFF.

The chain uses TRBV6-5 and TRBJ2-3; TRBD2 matches 7 bases. J lost 2 bases, V lost 8 bases, and 7 bases had no gene match. The CDR3 contains 14 residues. CDR1 is MNHEY and CDR2 is SVGAGI in the germline V gene. The CDR3 DNA reads as TGTGCCAGCGGAAGGAGCGGGGCCACAGATACGCAGTATTTT. Its protein is CASGRSGATDTQYF.

The chain joins TRBV28 to TRBJ2-3; 7 bases align to TRBD2. Germline trimming cut 3 bases from V and 2 bases from J; bases unmatched to any gene: 11. Germline loops: CDR1 MDHEN, CDR2 SYDVKM. This CDR3 comprises 17 residues. The CDR3 region has the DNA TGTGCCAGCAGTTTGCTGCTGGCGGGGGAGTTCACAGATACGCAGTATTTT. Protein: CASSLLLAGEFTDTQYF.

The rearrangement uses TRBV7-8 and TRBJ1-1; the D gene is possibly TRBD1 (5 bases). In germline, CDR1 is SGHVS, CDR2 FQNEAQ. This CDR3 contains 14 residues. Trimming shortened V by 8 bases and J by 3 bases, and 16 bases separated the two germline ends. Here the CDR3 DNA reads TGTGCCAGCTTCCGTGGGGCGGTCTACACTGAAGCTTTCTTT. Amino acids: CASFRGAVYTEAFF.

The rearrangement links TRBV29-1 to TRBJ1-2, with TRBD1 matching over 7 bases. Germline V lookup: CDR1 SQVTM, CDR2 ANQGSEA. V lost 6 bases, J lost 8 bases, and 6 bases stayed unmatched. The CDR3 is 11 residues long. The CDR3 protein is CSVTGEWGYTF. As DNA, the CDR3 is TGCAGCGTAACAGGGGAGTGGGGCTACACCTTC.

The chain carries TRBV4-1 and TRBJ2-7; 8 positions match TRBD1. The CDR3 totals 16 residues. V lost 0 bases to trimming and J lost 2 bases; unmatched junction nucleotides: 6. From germline, CDR1 is MGHRA and CDR2 YSYEKL. CDR3 loop: CASSQDSWTGTYEQYF. Here the CDR3 DNA reads TGCGCCAGCAGCCAAGATTCGTGGACAGGGACCTACGAGCAGTACTTC.

The chain has TRBV27 and TRBJ1-4, with D possibly TRBD1 on 6 matching bases. The CDR3 consists of 16 residues. CDR1 and CDR2 (germline): MNHEY, SMNVEV (reference sequence). The CDR3 is CPSGPGGGAQGEKLFF. The CDR3 DNA follows: TGTCCCTCGGGCCCGGGGGGGGGCGCCCAGGGTGAAAAACTGTTTTTT.

V usage is TRBV19 and J usage is TRBJ2-7; tentative D call: TRBD1 (6 bases). V was trimmed by 5 bases and J by 1 base, leaving 15 bases between them. CDR3 length: 15 amino acids. Germline loops: CDR1 LNHDA, CDR2 SQIVND (reference sequence). This CDR3 is CASSHSDRISYEQYF. CDR3 DNA: TGTGCCAGTAGTCATTCAGACAGGATATCCTACGAGCAGTACTTC.

The chain carries TRBV19 and TRBJ2-1; 13 positions match TRBD2. J gave up 10 bases and V 6 bases, and 9 bases lay outside the gene matches. Germline loops: CDR1 LNHDA, CDR2 SQIVND (reference sequence). The CDR3 sequence is 15 residues long. The CDR3 is CASSQTGLAGYEQFF. DNA of the CDR3: TGTGCCAGTAGCCAGACGGGACTAGCGGGATACGAGCAGTTCTTC. Variable domain in full (rest from reference TRBV19 and TRBJ2-1): DGGITQSPKYLFRKEGQNVTLSCEQNLNHDAMYWYRQDPGQGLRLIYYSQIVNDFQKGDIAEGYSVSREKKESFPLTVTSAQKNPTAFYLCASSQTGLAGYEQFFGPGTRLTVL.

The chain couples TRBV2 to TRBJ2-1; 8 bases fit TRBD1. Trimming removed 6 bases from V and 5 bases from J; junction bases left unmatched: 21. This CDR3 has 19 residues. Germline values: CDR1 SNHLY, CDR2 FYNNEI. CDR3 DNA sequence: TGTGCCAGCAGGAGTGGGTGGTCAGGGGGCGTTGACTTACACAATGAGCAGTTCTTC. The encoded protein is CASRSGWSGGVDLHNEQFF.

This sequence joins TRBV2 and TRBJ1-2; D not certain. The germline V and J ends were trimmed by 3 bases and 6 bases, with 5 bases remaining between them. The CDR3 loop spans 11 amino acids. Germline lookup yields CDR1 SNHLY and CDR2 FYNNEI. For the CDR3, the DNA is TGTGCCAGCAGTGAGGTAAATGGCTACACCTTC. It specifies CASSEVNGYTF.

The chain has TRBV11-2 and TRBJ2-5; D may be TRBD2 (5 bases). Germline CDR1 SGHAT, CDR2 FQNNGV. The CDR3 runs to 18 residues. V lost 5 bases to trimming and J lost 1 base, with 23 bases between them. The CDR3 is CASSETSPGSGGQETQYF. The CDR3, as DNA: TGTGCCAGCAGCGAGACGAGCCCCGGGTCAGGAGGCCAAGAGACCCAGTACTTC.

This rearrangement joins TRBV7-9 to TRBJ2-1; D is tentatively TRBD1 or TRBD2 (5 bases each). The CDR3 is 12 residues long. CDR1 SEHNR and CDR2 FQNEAQ come from the germline V gene (reference sequence). Trimming cost V 8 bases and J 10 bases, with 15 bases left between them. The CDR3 nucleotides read TGTGCCAGCCTCCGATGGGGGATCGAGCAGTTCTTC. Translated, it gives CASLRWGIEQFF.

The chain recombines TRBV9 with TRBJ1-6, with TRBD1 matching 8 bases. J lost 8 bases, V lost 4 bases, and 8 bases had no gene match. The CDR3 sequence is 15 residues long. CDR1 and CDR2 (germline): SGDLS, YYNGEE. The CDR3 reads CASSPGTGRDSPLHF. In DNA form, the CDR3 reads TGTGCCAGCAGCCCAGGGACAGGCCGGGATTCACCCCTCCACTTT. Looking up the rest from reference TRBV9 and TRBJ1-6 gives the full variable domain: DSGVTQTPKHLITATGQRVTLRCSPRSGDLSVYWYQQSLDQGLQFLIQYYNGEERAKGNILERFSAQQFPDLHSELNLSSLELGDSALYFCASSPGTGRDSPLHFGNGTRLTVT.

The chain is built from TRBV13 and TRBJ1-5, with D maybe TRBD1 (5 bases). The CDR3 covers 15 residues. Per the germline V gene, CDR1 is PRHDT and CDR2 is FYEKMQ (reference sequence). Trimming cost V 5 bases and J 2 bases, with 13 bases left between them. The DNA for the CDR3 is TGTGCCAGCAGCCACGGGGGGTTAGGCAATCAGCCCCAGCATTTT. Its protein is CASSHGGLGNQPQHF.

This chain joins TRBV28 and TRBJ1-5, with D tentatively TRBD1 (6 bases). From germline, CDR1 is MDHEN and CDR2 SYDVKM. Trimming took off 6 bases at V and 6 bases at J, with 12 bases between the two ends. CDR3 length: 13 amino acids. The CDR3 protein is CASSIGGPQPQHF. The DNA of the CDR3 is TGTGCCAGCAGCATCGGGGGGCCTCAGCCCCAGCATTTT.

The genes are TRBV5-1 and TRBJ2-2; D call uncertain. Trimming stripped 8 bases from V and 1 base from J, with 9 bases between. Germline V gene data show CDR1 as SGHRS and CDR2 as YFSETQ. The CDR3 sequence is 13 residues long. CDR3 in DNA: TGCGCCAGTCGGACCTTGAACACCGGGGAGCTGTTTTTT. This translates into CASRTLNTGELFF.

The chain recombines TRBV3-1 (or the pseudogene TRBV3-2) with TRBJ1-2; D not certain. The V end lost 0 bases, the J end lost 7 bases, and 18 bases lay between the germline ends. This CDR3 comprises 16 residues. Germline values: CDR1 LGHDT, CDR2 YNNKEL (reference sequence). The CDR3 reads CASSQEEESEYIGYTF. The CDR3 bases are TGTGCCAGCAGCCAAGAGGAGGAATCGGAGTACATTGGCTACACCTTC.